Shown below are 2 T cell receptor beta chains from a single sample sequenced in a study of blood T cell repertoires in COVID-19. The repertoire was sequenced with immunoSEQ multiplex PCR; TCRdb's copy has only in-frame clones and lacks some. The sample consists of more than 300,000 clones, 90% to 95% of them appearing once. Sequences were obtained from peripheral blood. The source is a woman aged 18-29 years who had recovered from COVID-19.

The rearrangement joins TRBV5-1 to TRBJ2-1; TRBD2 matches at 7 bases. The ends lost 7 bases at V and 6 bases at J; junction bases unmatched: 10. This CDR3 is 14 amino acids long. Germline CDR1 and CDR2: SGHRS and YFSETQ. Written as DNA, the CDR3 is TGCGCCAGCGGTCTAGCGGAGGGGATCAATGAGCAGTTCTTC. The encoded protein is CASGLAEGINEQFF.

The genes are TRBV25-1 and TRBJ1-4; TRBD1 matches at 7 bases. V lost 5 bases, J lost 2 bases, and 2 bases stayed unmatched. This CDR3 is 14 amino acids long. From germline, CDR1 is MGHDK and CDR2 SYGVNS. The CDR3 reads CASSLGGTNEKLFF. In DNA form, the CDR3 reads TGTGCCAGCAGTTTAGGGGGCACTAATGAAAAACTGTTTTTT.